This T cell receptor beta chain was identified in a study of T cells in Graves' hyperthyroidism and ophthalmopathy. 10 ml of fresh peripheral blood supplied the PBMCs. There were TCR beta CDR3 regions amplified from RNA transcripts. The study used the HTBI primer set for a first-round RT-PCR of the TCR CDR3. Each CDR3 protein is one row after TCRdb ran MiXCR on the multiplex PCR reads. This sample has 300,000 to 450,000 distinct CDR3 sequences, with around 15% found just once. Sequencing was carried out using blood. The TCR comes from a woman in her 30s with Graves' ophthalmopathy.

CDR3 protein: CASREQGRETQYF. The CDR3 region has the DNA TGTGCCAGCAGAGAACAGGGGAGAGAGACCCAGTACTTC. This sequence joins TRBV25-1 and TRBJ2-5; 7 nucleotides align to TRBD1. Trimming at V came to 6 bases and at J to 4 bases, leaving 5 bases not matched to a gene. The CDR3 consists of 13 residues. Germline V gene sequence: CDR1 MGHDK, CDR2 SYGVNS. Together with reference TRBV25-1 and TRBJ2-5, the CDR3 gives the full variable domain: EADIYQTPRYLVIGTGKKITLECSQTMGHDKMYWYQQDPGMELHLIHYSYGVNSTEKGDLSSESTVSRIRTEHFPLTLESARPSHTSQYLCASREQGRETQYFGPGTRLLVL.